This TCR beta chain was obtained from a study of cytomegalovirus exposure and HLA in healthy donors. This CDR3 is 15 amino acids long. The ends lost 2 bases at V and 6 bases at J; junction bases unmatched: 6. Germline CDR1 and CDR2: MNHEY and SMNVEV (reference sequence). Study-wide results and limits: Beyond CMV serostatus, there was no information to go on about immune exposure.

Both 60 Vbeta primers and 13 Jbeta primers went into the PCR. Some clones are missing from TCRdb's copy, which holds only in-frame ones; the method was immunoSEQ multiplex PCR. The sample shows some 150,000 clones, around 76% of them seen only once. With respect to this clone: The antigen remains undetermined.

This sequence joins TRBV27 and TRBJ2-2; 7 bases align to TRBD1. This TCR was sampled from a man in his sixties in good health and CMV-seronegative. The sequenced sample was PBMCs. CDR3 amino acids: CASSLARDSPGELFF. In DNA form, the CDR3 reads TGTGCCAGCAGTTTAGCCCGGGACAGCCCCGGGGAGCTGTTTTTT.